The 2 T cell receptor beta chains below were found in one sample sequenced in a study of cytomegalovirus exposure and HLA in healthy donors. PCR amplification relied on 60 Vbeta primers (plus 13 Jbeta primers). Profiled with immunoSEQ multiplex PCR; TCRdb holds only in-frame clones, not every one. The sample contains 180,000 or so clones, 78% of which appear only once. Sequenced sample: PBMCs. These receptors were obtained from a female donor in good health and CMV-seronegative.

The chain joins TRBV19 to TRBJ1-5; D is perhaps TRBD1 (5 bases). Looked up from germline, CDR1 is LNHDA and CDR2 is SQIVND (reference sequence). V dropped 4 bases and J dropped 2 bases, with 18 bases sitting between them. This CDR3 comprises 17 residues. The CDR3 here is CASSTLGPRVGNQPQHF. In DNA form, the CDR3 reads TGTGCCAGTAGTACCCTAGGGCCCAGGGTGGGCAATCAGCCCCAGCATTTT.

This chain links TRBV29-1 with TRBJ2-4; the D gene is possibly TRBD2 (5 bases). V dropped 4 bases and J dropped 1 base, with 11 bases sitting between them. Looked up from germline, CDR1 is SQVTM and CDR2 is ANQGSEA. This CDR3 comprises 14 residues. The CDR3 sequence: CSVAWEFAKNIQYF. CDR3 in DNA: TGCAGCGTTGCGTGGGAGTTCGCCAAAAACATTCAGTACTTC.